These 3 T cell receptor beta chains came from one sample sequenced in a study of T cells in Graves' hyperthyroidism and ophthalmopathy (dated by TCRdb to the late 2010s). The library was produced with multiplex PCR. The reads were generated on an Illumina HiSeq 2000. TCR beta CDR3 regions were amplified from RNA transcripts. The first round of RT-PCR for the TCR CDR3 was performed with the HTBI primer set and the Qiagen OneStep RT-PCR kit. Using fastp at Q25 and MiXCR, TCRdb reprocessed the public reads and kept productive beta chains. Every entry covers one CDR3 protein and lists the most common genes and DNA from its rows. The sample contains about 740,000 distinct CDR3 sequences, 14% of them found a single time. Of the sample, roughly 10% is held by the ten largest clones. The specimen sequenced was blood. These receptors all come from a woman under 30 with Graves' hyperthyroidism.

The gene calls are TRBV15 and TRBJ1-1, with D hard to call. The germline V and J ends were trimmed by 1 base and 4 bases, with 19 bases remaining between them. This CDR3 has 17 residues. Germline loops: CDR1 LNHNV, CDR2 YYDKDF (reference sequence). In DNA, the CDR3 is TGTGCCACCAGCAGAGTCCCAGCCCCTCGGGGTCGCACTGAAGCTTTCTTT. The encoded protein is CATSRVPAPRGRTEAFF.

The V gene is TRBV29-1, the J gene TRBJ2-1, with a possible D match to TRBD2 (6 bases). With 5 bases removed from V and 8 bases from J, the gap between germline ends came to 13 bases. Germline lookup yields CDR1 SQVTM and CDR2 ANQGSEA. This CDR3 is 12 amino acids long. CDR3 region: CSVPHGGYEQFF. In DNA, the CDR3 is TGCAGCGTTCCCCACGGGGGATATGAGCAGTTCTTC.

This clonotype appeared many times. The gene calls are TRBV28 and TRBJ1-5, with D uncertain. Between the trimmed V and J ends, which lost 9 bases and 0 bases, there was a span of 9 bases. CDR1 is MDHEN, CDR2 SYDVKM, per germline. The CDR3 totals 13 residues. CDR3 sequence: CASMRPSNQPQHF. CDR3 nucleotides: TGTGCCAGTATGCGACCTAGCAATCAGCCCCAGCATTTT.